This passage covers 12 T cell receptor beta chains from one sample sequenced in a study of cytomegalovirus exposure and HLA in healthy donors. The method was immunoSEQ multiplex PCR; TCRdb's version includes in-frame clones alone and lacks a portion of them. The sample lists 65,000 to 100,000 clones, 93% seen once, with approximately 3.8% in the top ten. The source material was PBMCs. Receptor source: a woman aged 25 to 39 in good health and CMV-seronegative.

This clone was observed a single time. The CDR3 spells CASPAGQRASYEQYF. CDR3 DNA: TGTGCCAGCCCAGCGGGCCAGCGGGCCTCCTACGAGCAGTACTTC. The J gene is TRBJ2-7, the V gene TRBV28; TRBD2 might be the D (6 bases). The V end lost 8 bases, the J end lost 0 bases, and 17 bases lay between the germline ends. Germline V gives CDR1 MDHEN, CDR2 SYDVKM. CDR3 size: 15 residues.

The chain is built from TRBV5-1 and TRBJ2-1; D may be TRBD1 (5 bases). Trimming took off 3 bases at V and 0 bases at J, with 7 bases between the two ends. From germline, CDR1 is SGHRS and CDR2 YFSETQ. The CDR3 totals 14 residues. The CDR3 DNA reads as TGCGCCAGCAGCTCTGACAGCTCCTACAATGAGCAGTTCTTC. It codes for CASSSDSSYNEQFF.

The V and J genes are TRBV19 and TRBJ1-2; 10 bases are a match to TRBD1. J lost 4 bases, V lost 8 bases, and 4 bases had no gene match. This CDR3 contains 13 residues. Germline assignment: CDR1 LNHDA and CDR2 SQIVND (reference sequence). The CDR3 DNA reads TGTGCCAGTTCGACAGGGGGCTCCTATGGCTACACCTTC. It is translated as CASSTGGSYGYTF.

This chain uses TRBV7-9 with TRBJ1-1; no clear D. V lost 1 base to trimming and J lost 3 bases, with 9 bases between them. Looked up from germline, CDR1 is SEHNR and CDR2 is FQNEAQ (reference sequence). The CDR3 length is 14 residues. CDR3 sequence reads: CASSLGTTDTEAFF. CDR3 DNA sequence: TGTGCCAGCAGCTTAGGCACAACAGACACTGAAGCTTTCTTT.

This clone has just one count. This chain connects TRBV6-1 to TRBJ2-2, with 8 nucleotides matching TRBD1. Germline V gene sequence: CDR1 MNHNS, CDR2 SASEGT. V lost 6 bases and J lost 3; bases outside the gene matches: 3. There are 14 residues in the CDR3. The CDR3 reads CASSRQGYTGELFF. The CDR3 nucleotides are TGTGCCAGCAGCCGACAGGGGTACACCGGGGAGCTGTTTTTT.

This clone was seen only once. The CDR3 protein is CASSFRGLSYNEQFF. The CDR3 bases are TGCGCCAGCAGCTTCAGGGGGCTATCCTACAATGAGCAGTTCTTC. J is TRBJ2-1 and V is TRBV5-1, with 8 bases that match TRBD1. V gave up 2 bases and J gave up 1 base; unmatched junction bases: 2. The germline CDR1 and CDR2 sequences are SGHRS and YFSETQ. This CDR3 has 15 amino acids.

The gene calls are TRBV21-1 and TRBJ1-6; whether TRBD1, the table's D call, matches the DNA was not checked. TRBV21-1 is noted as a pseudogene. The CDR3 has 18 residues. CDR3 residues: CATPGDMDFWSYNSPLHF. The CDR3 DNA sequence: TGTGCCACCCCAGGGGACATGGATTTTTGGTCCTATAATTCACCCCTCCACTTT.

This CDR3 reads CASTYGVPPNYGYTF. CDR3 in DNA: TGTGCCAGCACCTACGGGGTCCCGCCAAACTATGGCTACACCTTC. V gene TRBV6-6 combines with J gene TRBJ1-2, with unresolved D. This CDR3 comprises 15 residues. V lost 7 bases to trimming and J lost 2 bases, with 17 bases between them. Germline lookup yields CDR1 MNHNY and CDR2 SVGAGI (reference sequence).

The chain recombines TRBV5-1 with TRBJ2-5, with D tentatively TRBD2 (7 bases). The CDR3 sequence is 15 residues long. The germline V and J ends were trimmed by 4 bases and 5 bases, with 18 bases remaining between them. Germline CDR1 SGHRS, CDR2 YFSETQ. This chain's CDR3 is CASSPTPRGGETQYF. In DNA form, the CDR3 reads TGCGCCAGCAGCCCGACCCCCAGGGGAGGGGAGACCCAGTACTTC.

The genes are TRBV10-3 and TRBJ2-1; 8 nucleotides align to TRBD1. This CDR3 region has 13 residues. Germline CDR1 and CDR2: ENHRY and SYGVKD. V shed 10 bases, J shed 7 bases, and the junction held 9 bases outside the gene matches. CDR3 in DNA: TGTGCCACGGGCAGGGGGCTGATTAATGAGCAGTTCTTC. Amino acids: CATGRGLINEQFF.

The V call is TRBV27, the J call TRBJ2-1; 12 nucleotides line up with TRBD2. Looked up from germline, CDR1 is MNHEY and CDR2 is SMNVEV (reference sequence). The length of the CDR3 is 16 residues. V dropped 7 bases and J dropped 12; count of bases not matched to a gene: 16. CDR3 protein: CASTMELTSGSNRQFF. In DNA form, the CDR3 reads TGTGCCAGCACCATGGAGTTGACTAGCGGGAGTAATCGGCAGTTCTTC.

This clone was counted a single time. The V call is TRBV16, the J call TRBJ1-5; D is undetermined. This CDR3 has 15 amino acids. The germline V and J ends were trimmed by 0 bases and 5 bases, with 11 bases remaining between them. Germline V gene data show CDR1 as KGHSY and CDR2 as FQNENV. CDR3 sequence reads: CASSQSYSGDQPQHF. In DNA, the CDR3 is TGTGCCAGCAGCCAATCGTACAGCGGAGATCAGCCCCAGCATTTT.